Given below is one TCR beta chain in context. What it binds is not known. The data belong to a study of cytomegalovirus exposure and HLA in healthy donors. Overall study results and limits: It was confirmed in vitro that a few of the CMV-associated chains were specific for CMV antigens.

In the PCR, 60 Vbeta and 13 Jbeta primers were used. Here immunoSEQ multiplex PCR was the method, and the copy in TCRdb shows in-frame clones only, minus some. The profile shows some 190,000 clones, 76% of them singletons. Germline CDR1 and CDR2: SNHLY and FYNNEI. Trimming took off 5 bases at V and 10 bases at J, with 12 bases between the two ends. The CDR3 extends over 13 amino acids. The TCR originated in a woman aged 25 to 39 in good health and CMV-seropositive. This chain joins TRBV2 and TRBJ1-6; D possibly corresponds to TRBD1 (6 bases). The sequenced material came from PBMCs. CDR3 amino acids: CASSRDIESPLHF. The DNA for the CDR3 is TGTGCCAGCAGTAGGGACATAGAGTCACCCCTCCACTTT.